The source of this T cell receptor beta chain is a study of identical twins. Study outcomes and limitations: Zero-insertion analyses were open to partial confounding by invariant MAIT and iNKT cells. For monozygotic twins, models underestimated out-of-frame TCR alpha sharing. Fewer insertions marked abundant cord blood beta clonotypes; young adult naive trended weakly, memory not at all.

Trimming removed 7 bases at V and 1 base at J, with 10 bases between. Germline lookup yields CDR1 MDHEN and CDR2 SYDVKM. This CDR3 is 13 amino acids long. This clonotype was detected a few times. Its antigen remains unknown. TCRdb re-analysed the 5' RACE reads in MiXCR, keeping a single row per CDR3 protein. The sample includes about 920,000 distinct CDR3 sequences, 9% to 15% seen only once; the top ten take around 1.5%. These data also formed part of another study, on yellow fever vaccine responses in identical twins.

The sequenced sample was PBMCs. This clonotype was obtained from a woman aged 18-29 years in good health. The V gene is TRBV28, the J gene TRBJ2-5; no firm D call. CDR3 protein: CASTLGAQETQYF. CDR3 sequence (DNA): TGTGCCAGCACCTTGGGCGCCCAAGAGACCCAGTACTTC.